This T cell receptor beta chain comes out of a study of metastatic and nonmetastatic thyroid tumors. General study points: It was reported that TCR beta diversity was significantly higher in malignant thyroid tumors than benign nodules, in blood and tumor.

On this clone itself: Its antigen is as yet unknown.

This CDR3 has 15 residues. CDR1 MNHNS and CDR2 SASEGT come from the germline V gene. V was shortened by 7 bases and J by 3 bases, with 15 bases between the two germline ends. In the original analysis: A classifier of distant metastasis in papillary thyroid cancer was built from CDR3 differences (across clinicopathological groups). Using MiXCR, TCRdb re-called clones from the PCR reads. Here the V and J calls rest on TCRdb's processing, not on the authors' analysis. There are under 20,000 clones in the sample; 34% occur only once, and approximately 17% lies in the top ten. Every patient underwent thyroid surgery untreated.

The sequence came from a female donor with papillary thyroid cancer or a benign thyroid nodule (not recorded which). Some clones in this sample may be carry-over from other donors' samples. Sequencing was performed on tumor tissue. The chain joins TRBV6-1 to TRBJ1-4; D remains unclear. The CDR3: CASIPASASNEKLFF. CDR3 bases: TGTGCCAGCATTCCCGCCTCGGCCTCTAATGAAAAACTGTTTTTT.